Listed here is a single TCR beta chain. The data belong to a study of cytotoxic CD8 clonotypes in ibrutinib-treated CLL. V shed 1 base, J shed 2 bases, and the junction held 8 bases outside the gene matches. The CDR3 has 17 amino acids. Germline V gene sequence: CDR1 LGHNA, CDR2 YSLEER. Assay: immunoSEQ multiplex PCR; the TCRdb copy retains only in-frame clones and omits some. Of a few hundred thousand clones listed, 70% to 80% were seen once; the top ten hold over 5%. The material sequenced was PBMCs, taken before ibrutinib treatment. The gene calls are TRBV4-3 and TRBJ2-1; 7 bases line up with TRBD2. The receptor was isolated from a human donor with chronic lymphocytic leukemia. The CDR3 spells CASSQVWAGAPYNEQFF. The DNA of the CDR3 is TGCGCCAGCAGCCAAGTGTGGGCGGGAGCCCCCTACAATGAGCAGTTCTTC.